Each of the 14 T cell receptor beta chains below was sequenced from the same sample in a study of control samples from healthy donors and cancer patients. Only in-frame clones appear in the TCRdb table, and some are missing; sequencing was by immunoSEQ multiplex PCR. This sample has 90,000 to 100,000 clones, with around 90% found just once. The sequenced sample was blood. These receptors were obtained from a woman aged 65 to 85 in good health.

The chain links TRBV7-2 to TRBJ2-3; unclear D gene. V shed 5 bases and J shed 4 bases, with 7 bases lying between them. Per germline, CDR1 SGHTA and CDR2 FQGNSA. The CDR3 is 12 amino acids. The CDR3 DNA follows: TGTGCCAGCAGCCGACCCGCAGATACGCAGTATTTT. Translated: CASSRPADTQYF.

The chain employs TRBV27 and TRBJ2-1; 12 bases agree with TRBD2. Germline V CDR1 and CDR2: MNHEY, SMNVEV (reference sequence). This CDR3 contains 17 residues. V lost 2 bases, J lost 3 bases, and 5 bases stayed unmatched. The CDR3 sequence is CASSLASGRARYNEQFF. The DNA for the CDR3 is TGTGCCAGCAGTTTAGCTAGCGGGAGGGCCCGCTACAATGAGCAGTTCTTC.

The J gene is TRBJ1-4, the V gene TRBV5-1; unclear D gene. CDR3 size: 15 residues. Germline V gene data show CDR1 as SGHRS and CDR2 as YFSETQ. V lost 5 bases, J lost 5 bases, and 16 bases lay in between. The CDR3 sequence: CASSAGFSGNEKLFF. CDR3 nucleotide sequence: TGCGCCAGCAGTGCTGGATTCTCTGGGAATGAAAAACTGTTTTTT.

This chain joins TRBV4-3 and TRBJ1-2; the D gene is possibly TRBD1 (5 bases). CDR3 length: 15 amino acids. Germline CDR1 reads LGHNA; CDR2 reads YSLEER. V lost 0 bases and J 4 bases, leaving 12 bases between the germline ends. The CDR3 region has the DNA TGCGCCAGCAGCCAAGATCGGTGGGGGACCTATGGCTACACCTTC. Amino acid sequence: CASSQDRWGTYGYTF.

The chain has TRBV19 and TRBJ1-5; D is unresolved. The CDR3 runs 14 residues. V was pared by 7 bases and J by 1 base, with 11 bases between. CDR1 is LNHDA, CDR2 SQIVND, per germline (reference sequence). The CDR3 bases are TGTGCCAGTATCGGGCAGGCGAGCAATCAGCCCCAGCATTTT. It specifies CASIGQASNQPQHF.

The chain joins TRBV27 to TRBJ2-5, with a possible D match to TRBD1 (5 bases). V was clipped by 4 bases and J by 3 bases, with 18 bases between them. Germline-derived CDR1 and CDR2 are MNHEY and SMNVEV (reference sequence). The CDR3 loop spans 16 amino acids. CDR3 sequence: CASSSAVRAAEETQYF. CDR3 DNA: TGTGCCAGCAGTTCCGCCGTCAGGGCAGCCGAAGAGACCCAGTACTTC.

CDR3 DNA: TGTGCCAGCAGCTCGCTAGCGGGAGGGTCCTACGAGCAGTACTTC. Its translation: CASSSLAGGSYEQYF. This sequence joins TRBV7-6 and TRBJ2-7, with 12 nucleotides matching TRBD2. This CDR3 region has 15 residues. The V and J ends lost 4 bases and 1 base, in that order; junction bases with no gene match: 2. The germline V gene encodes CDR1 SGHVS and CDR2 FNYEAQ.

CDR3 bases: TGTGCCAGCAGTTTTCGTCCGGGGGTTTATCAGCCCCAGCATTTT. Translated: CASSFRPGVYQPQHF. The rearrangement uses TRBV27 and TRBJ1-5, with D perhaps matching TRBD1 (5 bases). Germline lookup yields CDR1 MNHEY and CDR2 SMNVEV (reference sequence). Trimming stripped 3 bases from V and 5 bases from J, with 14 bases between. The CDR3 length is 15 residues.

DNA of the CDR3: TGTGCCAGCAGTGTGGGAGGGACAGGGGCCACAGATACGCAGTATTTT. Its translation is CASSVGGTGATDTQYF. This chain uses TRBV5-4 with TRBJ2-3, with 10 nucleotides matching TRBD1. V shed 5 bases and J 2 bases; nucleotides not matched to a gene: 8. CDR1 is SGHNT and CDR2 is YYREEE in the germline V gene (reference sequence). This CDR3 is 16 amino acids long.

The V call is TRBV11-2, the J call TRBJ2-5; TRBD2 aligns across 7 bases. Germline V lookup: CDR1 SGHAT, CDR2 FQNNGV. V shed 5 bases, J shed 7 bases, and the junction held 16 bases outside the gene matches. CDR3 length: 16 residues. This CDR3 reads CASSPRLASGWVTQYF. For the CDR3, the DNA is TGTGCCAGCAGCCCCAGGTTGGCTAGCGGATGGGTGACCCAGTACTTC.

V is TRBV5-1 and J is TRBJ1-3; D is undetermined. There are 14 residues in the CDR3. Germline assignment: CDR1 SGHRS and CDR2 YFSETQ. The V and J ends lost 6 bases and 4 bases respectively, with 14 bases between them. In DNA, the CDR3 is TGCGCCAGCACCCAGAGTGGCGTGGGAAACACCATATATTTT. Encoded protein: CASTQSGVGNTIYF. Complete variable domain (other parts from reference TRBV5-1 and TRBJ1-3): KAGVTQTPRYLIKTRGQQVTLSCSPISGHRSVSWYQQTPGQGLQFLFEYFSETQRNKGNFPGRFSGRQFSNSRSEMNVSTLELGDSALYLCASTQSGVGNTIYFGEGSWLTVV.

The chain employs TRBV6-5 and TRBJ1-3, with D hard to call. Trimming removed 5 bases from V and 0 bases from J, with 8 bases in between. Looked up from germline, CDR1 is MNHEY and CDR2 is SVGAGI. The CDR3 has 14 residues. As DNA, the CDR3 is TGTGCCAGCAGTCTCAGTGGCTCTGGAAACACCATATATTTT. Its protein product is CASSLSGSGNTIYF.

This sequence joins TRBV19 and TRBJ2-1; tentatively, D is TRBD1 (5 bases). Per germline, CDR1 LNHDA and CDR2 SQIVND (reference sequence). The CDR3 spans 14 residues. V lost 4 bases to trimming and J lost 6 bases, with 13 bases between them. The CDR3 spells CASSTARRGNEQFF. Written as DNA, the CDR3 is TGTGCCAGTAGTACCGCCCGAAGGGGCAATGAGCAGTTCTTC.

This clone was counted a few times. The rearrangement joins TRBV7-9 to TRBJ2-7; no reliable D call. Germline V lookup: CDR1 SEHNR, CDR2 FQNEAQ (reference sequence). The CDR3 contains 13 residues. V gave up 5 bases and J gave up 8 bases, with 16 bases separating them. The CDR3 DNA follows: TGTGCCAGCAGCATCCCGGGCCGCCCCCAGCAGTACTTC. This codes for CASSIPGRPQQYF.